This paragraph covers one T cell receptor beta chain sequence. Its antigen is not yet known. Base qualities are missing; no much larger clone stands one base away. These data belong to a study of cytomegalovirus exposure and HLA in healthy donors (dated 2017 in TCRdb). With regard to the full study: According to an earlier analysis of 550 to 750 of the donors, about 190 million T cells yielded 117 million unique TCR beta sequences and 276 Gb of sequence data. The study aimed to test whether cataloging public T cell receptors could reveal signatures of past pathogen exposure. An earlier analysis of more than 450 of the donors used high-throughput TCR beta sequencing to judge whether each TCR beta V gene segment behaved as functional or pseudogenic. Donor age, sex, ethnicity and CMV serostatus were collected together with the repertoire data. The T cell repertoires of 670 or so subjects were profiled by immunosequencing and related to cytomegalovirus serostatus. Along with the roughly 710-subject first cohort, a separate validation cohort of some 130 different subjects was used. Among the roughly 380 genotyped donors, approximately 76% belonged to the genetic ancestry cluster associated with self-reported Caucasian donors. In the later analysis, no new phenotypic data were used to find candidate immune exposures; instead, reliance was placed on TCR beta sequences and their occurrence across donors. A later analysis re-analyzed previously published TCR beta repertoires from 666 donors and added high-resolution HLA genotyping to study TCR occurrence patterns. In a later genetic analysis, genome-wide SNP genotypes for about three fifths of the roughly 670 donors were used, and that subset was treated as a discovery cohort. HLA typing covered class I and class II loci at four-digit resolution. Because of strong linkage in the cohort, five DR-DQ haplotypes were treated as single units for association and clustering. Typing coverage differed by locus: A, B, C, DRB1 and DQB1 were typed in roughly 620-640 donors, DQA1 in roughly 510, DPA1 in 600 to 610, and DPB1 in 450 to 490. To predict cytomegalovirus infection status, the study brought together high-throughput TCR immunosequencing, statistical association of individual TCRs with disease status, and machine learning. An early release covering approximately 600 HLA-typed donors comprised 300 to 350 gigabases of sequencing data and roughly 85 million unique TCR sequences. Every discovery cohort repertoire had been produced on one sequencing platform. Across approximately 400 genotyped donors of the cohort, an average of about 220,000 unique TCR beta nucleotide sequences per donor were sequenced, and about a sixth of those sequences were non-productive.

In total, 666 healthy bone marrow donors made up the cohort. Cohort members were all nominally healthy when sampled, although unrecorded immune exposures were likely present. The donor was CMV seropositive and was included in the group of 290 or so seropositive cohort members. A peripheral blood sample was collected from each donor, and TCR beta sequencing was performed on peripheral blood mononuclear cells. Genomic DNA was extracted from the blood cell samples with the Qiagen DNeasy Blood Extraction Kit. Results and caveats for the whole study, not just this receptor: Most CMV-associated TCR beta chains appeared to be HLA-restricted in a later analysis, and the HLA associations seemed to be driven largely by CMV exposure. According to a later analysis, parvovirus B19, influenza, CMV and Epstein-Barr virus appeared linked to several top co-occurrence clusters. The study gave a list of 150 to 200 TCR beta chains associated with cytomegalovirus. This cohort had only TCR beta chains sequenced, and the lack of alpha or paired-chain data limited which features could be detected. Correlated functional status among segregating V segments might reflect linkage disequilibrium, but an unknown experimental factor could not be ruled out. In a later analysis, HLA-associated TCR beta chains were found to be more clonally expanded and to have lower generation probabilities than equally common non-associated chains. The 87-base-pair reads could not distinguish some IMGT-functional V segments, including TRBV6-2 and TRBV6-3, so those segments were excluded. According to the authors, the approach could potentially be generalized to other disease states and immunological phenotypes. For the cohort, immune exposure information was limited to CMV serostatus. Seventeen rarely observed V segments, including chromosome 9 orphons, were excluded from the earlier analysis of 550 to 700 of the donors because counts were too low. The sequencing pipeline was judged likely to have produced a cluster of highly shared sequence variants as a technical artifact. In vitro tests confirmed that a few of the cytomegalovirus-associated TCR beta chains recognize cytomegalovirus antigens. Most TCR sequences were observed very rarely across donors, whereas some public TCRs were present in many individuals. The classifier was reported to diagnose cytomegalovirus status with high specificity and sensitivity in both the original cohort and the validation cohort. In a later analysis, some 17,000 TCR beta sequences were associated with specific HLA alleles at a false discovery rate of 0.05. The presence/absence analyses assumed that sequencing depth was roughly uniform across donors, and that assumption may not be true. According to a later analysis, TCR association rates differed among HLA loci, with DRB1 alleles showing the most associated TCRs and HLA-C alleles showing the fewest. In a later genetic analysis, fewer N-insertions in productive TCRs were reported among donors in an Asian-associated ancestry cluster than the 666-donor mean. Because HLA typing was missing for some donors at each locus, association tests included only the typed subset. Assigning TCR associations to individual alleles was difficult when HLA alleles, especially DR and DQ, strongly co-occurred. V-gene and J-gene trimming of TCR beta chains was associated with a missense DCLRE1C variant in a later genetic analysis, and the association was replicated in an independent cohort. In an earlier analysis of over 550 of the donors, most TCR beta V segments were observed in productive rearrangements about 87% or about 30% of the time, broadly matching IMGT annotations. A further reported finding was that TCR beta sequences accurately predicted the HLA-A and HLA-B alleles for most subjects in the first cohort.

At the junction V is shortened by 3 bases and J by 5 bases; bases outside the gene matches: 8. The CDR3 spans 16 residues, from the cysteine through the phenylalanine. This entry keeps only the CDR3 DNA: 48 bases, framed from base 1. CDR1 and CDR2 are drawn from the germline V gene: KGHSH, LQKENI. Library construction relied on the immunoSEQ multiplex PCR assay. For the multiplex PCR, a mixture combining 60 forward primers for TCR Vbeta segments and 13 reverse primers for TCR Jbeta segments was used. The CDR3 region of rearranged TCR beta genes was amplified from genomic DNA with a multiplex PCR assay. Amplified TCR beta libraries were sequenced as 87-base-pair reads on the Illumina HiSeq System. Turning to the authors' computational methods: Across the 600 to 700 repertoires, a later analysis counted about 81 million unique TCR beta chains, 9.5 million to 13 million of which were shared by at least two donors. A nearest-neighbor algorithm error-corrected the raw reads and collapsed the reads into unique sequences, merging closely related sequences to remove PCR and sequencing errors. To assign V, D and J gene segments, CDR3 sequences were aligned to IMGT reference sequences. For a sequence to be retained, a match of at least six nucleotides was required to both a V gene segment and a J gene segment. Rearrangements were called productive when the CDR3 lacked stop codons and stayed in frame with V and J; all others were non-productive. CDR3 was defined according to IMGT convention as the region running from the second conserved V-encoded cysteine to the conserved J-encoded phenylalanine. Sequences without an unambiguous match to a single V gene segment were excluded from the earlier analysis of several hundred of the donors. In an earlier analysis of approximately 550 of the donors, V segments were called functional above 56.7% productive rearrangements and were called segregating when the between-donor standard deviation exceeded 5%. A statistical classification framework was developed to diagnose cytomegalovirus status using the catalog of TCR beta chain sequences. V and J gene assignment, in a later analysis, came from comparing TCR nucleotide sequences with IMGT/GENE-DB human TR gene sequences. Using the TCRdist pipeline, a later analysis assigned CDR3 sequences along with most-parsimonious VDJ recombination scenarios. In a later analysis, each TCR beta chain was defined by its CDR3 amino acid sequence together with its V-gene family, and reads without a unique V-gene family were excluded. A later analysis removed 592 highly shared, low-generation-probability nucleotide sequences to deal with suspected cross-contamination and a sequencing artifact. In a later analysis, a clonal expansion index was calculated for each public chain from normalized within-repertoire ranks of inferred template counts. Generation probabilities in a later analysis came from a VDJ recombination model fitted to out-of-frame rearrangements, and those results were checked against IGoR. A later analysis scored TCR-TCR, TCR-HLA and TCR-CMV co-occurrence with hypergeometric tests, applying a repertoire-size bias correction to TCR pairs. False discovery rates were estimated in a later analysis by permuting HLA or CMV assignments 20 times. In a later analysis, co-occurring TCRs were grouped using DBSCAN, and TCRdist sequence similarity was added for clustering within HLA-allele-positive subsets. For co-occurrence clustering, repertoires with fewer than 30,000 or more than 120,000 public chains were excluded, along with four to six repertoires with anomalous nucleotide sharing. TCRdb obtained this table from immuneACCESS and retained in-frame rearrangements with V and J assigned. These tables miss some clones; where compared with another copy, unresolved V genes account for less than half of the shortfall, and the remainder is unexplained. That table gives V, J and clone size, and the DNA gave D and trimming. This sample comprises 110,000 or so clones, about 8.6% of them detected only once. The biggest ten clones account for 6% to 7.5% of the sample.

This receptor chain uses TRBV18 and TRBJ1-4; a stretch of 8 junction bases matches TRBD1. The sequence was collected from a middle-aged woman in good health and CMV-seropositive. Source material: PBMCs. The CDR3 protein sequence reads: CASSPSAGGENEKLFF. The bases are TGTGCCAGCTCACCGTCCGCAGGGGGCGAGAATGAAAAACTGTTTTTT. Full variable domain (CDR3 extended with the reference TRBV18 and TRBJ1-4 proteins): NAGVMQNPRHLVRRRGQEARLRCSPMKGHSHVYWYRQLPEEGLKFMVYLQKENIIDESGMPKERFSAEFPKEGPSILRIQQVVRGDSAAYFCASSPSAGGENEKLFFGSGTQLSVL.